Listed below are T cell receptor beta chains from one sample, sequenced in a study of blood T cell repertoires in COVID-19. This table comes from immunoSEQ multiplex PCR, and its TCRdb copy is limited to in-frame clones, with some not included. The table has around 200,000 clones, under 90% seen once. The sample taken for sequencing was peripheral blood. Every receptor here comes from a human donor in a cohort sampled during active COVID-19. The CDR3 runs from the conserved cysteine through the conserved F or W. The D gene is left open where the match is weak. A clone size is listed for some rows: how often the clone was seen (once, few, many), or a class if it is expanded.

cdr3_aa	cdr3_nt	j_call	clone_size	d_call	v_call
CASSRVGENYGYTF	TGTGCCAGTAGTCGGGTAGGAGAGAATTATGGCTACACCTTC	TRBJ1-2	.	.	TRBV19
CASRSGGPTREQYF	TGTGCCAGTAGATCTGGTGGGCCTACGCGCGAGCAGTACTTC	TRBJ2-7	few	.	TRBV19
CASSGSGYGYTF	TGTGCCAGCTCAGGGTCTGGCTATGGCTACACCTTC	TRBJ1-2	.	.	TRBV6-5
CASSLAGTHSYTF	TGTGCCAGCAGCTTGGCCGGTACGCATAGTTACACCTTC	TRBJ1-2	.	.	TRBV5-4
CASTTDREGDSPLHF	TGTGCCAGTACCACTGACCGGGAGGGGGATTCACCCCTCCACTTT	TRBJ1-6	.	.	TRBV19
CASSYIQALNTEAFF	TGTGCCAGCAGTTACATCCAGGCCTTGAACACTGAAGCTTTCTTT	TRBJ1-1	once	.	TRBV6-5
CASSGGPEGIQYF	TGTGCCAGCAGTGGCGGCCCCGAGGGCATTCAGTACTTC	TRBJ2-4	.	.	TRBV2
CASSLRGGNQPQHF	TGTGCCAGCAGCTTGCGGGGAGGCAATCAGCCCCAGCATTTT	TRBJ1-5	.	.	TRBV5-5
CASSISGPSSYNEQFF	TGTGCCAGTAGTATCAGTGGGCCGAGCTCCTACAATGAGCAGTTCTTC	TRBJ2-1	.	.	TRBV19
CASSLIAGGTEPQHF	TGTGCCAGCAGTCTTATTGCGGGGGGCACGGAGCCCCAGCATTTT	TRBJ1-5	.	.	TRBV27
CASSPGTSGSYEQYF	TGTGCCAGCAGCCCCGGGACTAGCGGTTCCTACGAGCAGTACTTC	TRBJ2-7	.	TRBD2	TRBV3-1/TRBV3-2
CASSPDRVAYEQYF	TGTGCCAGCAGTCCGGACAGGGTAGCCTACGAGCAGTACTTC	TRBJ2-7	.	TRBD1	TRBV27
CASSLTSGGPSSGANVLTF	TGCGCCAGCAGCCTAACTAGCGGGGGGCCGAGCTCTGGGGCCAACGTCCTGACTTTC	TRBJ2-6	.	TRBD2	TRBV5-1
CASSVAPGEFGTEAFF	TGTGCCAGCAGCGTAGCACCAGGGGAATTCGGCACTGAAGCTTTCTTT	TRBJ1-1	.	.	TRBV9
CASSFIILTGDEKLFF	TGTGCCAGCAGCTTTATCATTTTGACAGGGGATGAAAAACTGTTTTTT	TRBJ1-4	few	TRBD1	TRBV27
CASSQGDRALNEQFF	TGTGCCAGCAGCCAAGGGGACAGGGCTCTCAATGAGCAGTTCTTC	TRBJ2-1	.	TRBD1	TRBV11-3
CASSPSRGTQETQYF	TGTGCCAGCTCACCGAGCCGGGGTACGCAAGAGACCCAGTACTTC	TRBJ2-5	.	.	TRBV18
CASSQLSGELFF	TGTGCCAGCAGCCAACTTTCCGGGGAGCTGTTTTTT	TRBJ2-2	.	.	TRBV3-1/TRBV3-2
CASSLLQGTQPQHF	TGTGCCAGCAGCTTATTGCAGGGCACTCAGCCCCAGCATTTT	TRBJ1-5	.	.	TRBV7-2
CASSRGGDSYNEQFF	TGTGCCAGCAGCCGCGGGGGGGACTCCTACAATGAGCAGTTCTTC	TRBJ2-1	.	TRBD2	TRBV7-8
CASGTGTGGNQPQHF	TGTGCTAGTGGTACTGGGACAGGCGGCAATCAGCCCCAGCATTTT	TRBJ1-5	.	TRBD1	TRBV12-5
CASSYSRVNYGYTF	TGTGCCAGCAGTTACTCGCGAGTTAACTATGGTTACACCTTC	TRBJ1-2	.	.	TRBV6-5
CASNPWTGPGQAGSDTQYF	TGTGCCAGCAACCCTTGGACAGGGCCGGGTCAGGCCGGATCAGATACGCAGTATTTT	TRBJ2-3	.	TRBD1	TRBV2
CASSLTESSYNEQFF	TGTGCCAGCAGCTTAACAGAAAGCTCCTACAATGAGCAGTTCTTC	TRBJ2-1	.	.	TRBV5-6
CSVGRGQGSYEQYF	TGCAGCGTAGGAAGGGGACAGGGGTCCTACGAGCAGTACTTC	TRBJ2-7	.	TRBD1	TRBV29-1
CASSLAGVDQPQHF	TGTGCCAGCAGCTTGGCGGGGGTAGATCAGCCCCAGCATTTT	TRBJ1-5	once	.	TRBV5-6
CASSIPTGPGDRSYNEQFF	TGTGCCAGCAGCATCCCCACAGGGCCTGGAGATCGGTCCTACAATGAGCAGTTCTTC	TRBJ2-1	.	.	TRBV11-2
CASSQRGYGTGGSPLHF	TGCGCCAGCAGCCAGAGAGGGTATGGGACGGGGGGTTCACCCCTCCACTTT	TRBJ1-6	.	.	TRBV4-1
CASSPSKGVGYGYTF	TGTGCCAGCTCACCAAGCAAGGGAGTGGGCTATGGCTACACCTTC	TRBJ1-2	.	.	TRBV18
CASSLGYRVPYEQYF	TGCGCCAGCAGCTTGGGCTACAGGGTTCCCTACGAGCAGTACTTC	TRBJ2-7	.	.	TRBV5-1
CAWSVLGAGTGNTIYF	TGTGCCTGGAGTGTACTGGGCGCGGGAACTGGAAACACCATATATTTT	TRBJ1-3	.	.	TRBV30
CASRTQGGGSPLHF	TGTGCCAGCAGAACCCAGGGGGGAGGTTCACCCCTCCACTTT	TRBJ1-6	once	TRBD1	TRBV2
CASSFSGTEAFF	TGTGCCAGCAGCTTCTCAGGGACTGAAGCTTTCTTT	TRBJ1-1	few	.	TRBV7-9
CAGSIAGEGTDTQYF	TGTGCCGGGTCAATAGCGGGGGAGGGCACAGATACGCAGTATTTT	TRBJ2-3	.	TRBD2	TRBV5-6
CAWSVPGTGAYEQYF	TGTGCCTGGAGTGTACCTGGGACAGGGGCCTACGAGCAGTACTTC	TRBJ2-7	.	TRBD1	TRBV30
CASSDHGTTGNEQFF	TGTGCCAGCAGTGATCATGGTACTACGGGCAATGAGCAGTTCTTC	TRBJ2-1	.	.	TRBV2
CASSSLAGGPADTQYF	TGTGCCAGCAGCTCCTTAGCGGGGGGGCCGGCAGATACGCAGTATTTT	TRBJ2-3	.	TRBD2	TRBV7-3
CASSFKQGASNTEAFF	TGCGCCAGCAGCTTTAAACAGGGGGCGAGCAACACTGAAGCTTTCTTT	TRBJ1-1	.	TRBD1	TRBV5-1
CASSVVPANTGELFF	TGTGCCAGCAGCGTAGTACCAGCGAACACCGGGGAGCTGTTTTTT	TRBJ2-2	.	.	TRBV9
CASSLGTSETQYF	TGTGCCAGCAGCTTAGGGACATCAGAGACCCAGTACTTC	TRBJ2-5	.	.	TRBV5-6
CSVDRQSGPSSTDTQYF	TGCAGCGTAGACCGACAGTCCGGACCCTCTAGCACAGATACGCAGTATTTT	TRBJ2-3	.	.	TRBV29-1
CASSKLAATYEQYF	TGTGCCAGCAGCAAACTAGCGGCGACCTACGAGCAGTACTTC	TRBJ2-7	.	TRBD2	TRBV13
CASSIGTGVRLSGNTIYF	TGTGCCAGTAGTATTGGGACAGGAGTCCGCCTCTCTGGAAACACCATATATTTT	TRBJ1-3	.	TRBD1	TRBV19
CASSQAPGTGSYEQYF	TGCGCCAGCAGCCAAGCGCCCGGGACAGGGTCCTACGAGCAGTACTTC	TRBJ2-7	.	TRBD1	TRBV4-1
CASSQTGGDGDTQYF	TGCGCCAGCAGCCAAACAGGGGGCGACGGAGATACGCAGTATTTT	TRBJ2-3	.	TRBD1	TRBV5-1
CASSGAGVAETQYF	TGTGCCAGCAGCGGAGCGGGGGTTGCAGAGACCCAGTACTTC	TRBJ2-5	.	TRBD2	TRBV9
CASSVGTAGANVLTF	TGTGCCAGCAGCGTGGGGACAGCTGGGGCCAACGTCCTGACTTTC	TRBJ2-6	.	TRBD1	TRBV9
CASSIHGTSRETQYF	TGTGCCAGTAGTATCCACGGGACAAGCCGTGAGACCCAGTACTTC	TRBJ2-5	.	.	TRBV19
CASSGWGGGTDTQYF	TGTGCCAGCAGTGGGTGGGGGGGCGGCACAGATACGCAGTATTTT	TRBJ2-3	.	.	TRBV11-1
CASSYSPPRDSSYEQYF	TGTGCCAGCAGTTACTCTCCCCCGCGGGACAGCTCCTACGAGCAGTACTTC	TRBJ2-7	.	.	TRBV6-2/TRBV6-3
CATGVQGGYGYTF	TGTGCCACCGGCGTTCAGGGAGGCTATGGCTACACCTTC	TRBJ1-2	.	.	TRBV6-5
CASSQDRAAEKLFF	TGCGCCAGCAGCCAAGACAGGGCCGCGGAAAAACTGTTTTTT	TRBJ1-4	once	TRBD1	TRBV5-1
CASSESNRGSTGQYF	TGCGCCAGCAGTGAGTCAAATCGGGGGTCCACAGGGCAGTACTTC	TRBJ2-7	few	.	TRBV10-1